This TCR beta chain was retrieved from a study of blood T cell repertoires in COVID-19. The CDR3 totals 13 residues. Per germline, CDR1 MDHEN and CDR2 SYDVKM. V shed 1 base and J shed 6 bases, with 10 bases lying between them. This clone was seen only a few times. Assay used: immunoSEQ multiplex PCR; TCRdb lists only in-frame clones, some missing. The sample lists about 190,000 clones; about 82% were seen once. This TCR came from a woman in her twenties or thirties with acute or convalescent COVID-19. Sequences were obtained from peripheral blood. The genes are TRBV28 and TRBJ2-7; D may be TRBD2 (6 bases). The CDR3 protein is CASSLLEGGEQYF. The CDR3 region has the DNA TGTGCCAGCAGTTTATTGGAGGGCGGCGAGCAGTACTTC. The complete variable domain, with remaining parts taken from reference TRBV28 and TRBJ2-7, reads DVKVTQSSRYLVKRTGEKVFLECVQDMDHENMFWYRQDPGLGLRLIYFSYDVKMKEKGDIPEGYSVSREKKERFSLILESASTNQTSMYLCASSLLEGGEQYFGPGTRLTVT.